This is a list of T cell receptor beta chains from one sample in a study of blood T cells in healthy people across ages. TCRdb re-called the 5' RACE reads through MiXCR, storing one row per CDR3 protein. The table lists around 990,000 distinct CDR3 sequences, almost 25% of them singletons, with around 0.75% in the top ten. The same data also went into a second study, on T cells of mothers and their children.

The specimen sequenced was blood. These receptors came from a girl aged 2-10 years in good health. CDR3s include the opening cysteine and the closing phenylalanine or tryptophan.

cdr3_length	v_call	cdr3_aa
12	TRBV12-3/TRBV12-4	CASSFDGYGYTF
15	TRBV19	CASRIQGAGTDTQYF
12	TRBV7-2	CASSTWKETQYF
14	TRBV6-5	CASSYSGGIGPQHF
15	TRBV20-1	CSARALAEVEETQYF
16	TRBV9	CASSVRTEFSTDTQYF
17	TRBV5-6	CASSPISGTGEPYEQYF
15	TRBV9	CASSVGGSGTDTQYF
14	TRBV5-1	CASSRAIGGNEQYF
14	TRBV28	CASSSTLSTSKQYF
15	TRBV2	CASADLGTGGEKLFF
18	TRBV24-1	CASAGGLAGGPGHNEQFF
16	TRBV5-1	CASSWTPGQKMETQYF
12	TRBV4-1	CASTRDGHEQFF
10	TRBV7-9	CASVDSPLHF
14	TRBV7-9	CASSLPGVYNEQFF
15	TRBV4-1	CASSQEDRASYEQYF
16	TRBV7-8	CASSLGGTSGRGEQFF
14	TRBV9	CASSDDRVGETQYF
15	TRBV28	CASSYGTSGQETQYF
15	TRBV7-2	CASSLRTGNAGELFF
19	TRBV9	CASSVGGLAGRKSTDTQYF
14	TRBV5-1	CASSPTGSYNGQFF
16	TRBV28	CASSLGGQGGFDIQYF
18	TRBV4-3	CASSVSGQGASTNEKLFF
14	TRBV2	CASQGAQGVNGYTF
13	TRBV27	CASRGIRGTEAFF
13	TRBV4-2	CASSPGTDEKLFF
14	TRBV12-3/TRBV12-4	CASSPRGGVETQYF
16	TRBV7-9	CASSLAFPGERGEQYF
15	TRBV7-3	CASSRTSGSSDTQYF
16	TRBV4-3	CASSQADRDLWQGYTF
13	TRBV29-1	CSVVGRLNTEAFF
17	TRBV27	CASSPLGGGTGANVLTF
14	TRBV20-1	CSARLAGVRETQYF
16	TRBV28	CASSLLLAGGSYEQYF
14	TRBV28	CASRRTAELTEAFF
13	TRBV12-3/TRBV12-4	CASRPGLGQPQHF
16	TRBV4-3	CASSQELRAGANVLTF
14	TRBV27	CASSLQSGGETQYF
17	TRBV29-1	CSGTGTETVSSYNEQFF
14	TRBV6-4	CASSDSPGDGGYTF
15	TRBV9	CASSAGGTEYNEQFF
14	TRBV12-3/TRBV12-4	CASSLIGLAYEQYF
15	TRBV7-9	CASSSMIGQFVEAFF
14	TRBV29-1	CSVYGRSSYNEQFF
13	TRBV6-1	CASLGWLQETQYF
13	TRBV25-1	CASSERWVLQQYF
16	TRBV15	CATSRGMGQSPEKLFF
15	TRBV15	CATSNRATGYGEQFF
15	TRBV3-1	CASSQEGVAKNIQYF
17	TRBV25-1	CASSESYRGWRRETQYF
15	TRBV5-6	CASSLDRDRQETQYF
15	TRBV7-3	CASSRSGGFTDTQYF
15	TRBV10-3	CAISAPEAYYNEQFF
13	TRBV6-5	CASQGLLGNEQFF
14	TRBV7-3	CASSLSSHQETQYF